Below are 2 T cell receptor beta chains sequenced from a single sample in a study of blood T cell repertoires in COVID-19. Here immunoSEQ multiplex PCR was the method, and the copy in TCRdb shows in-frame clones only, minus some. The sample records roughly 63,000 clones, approximately 80% being singletons. Source material: peripheral blood. These receptors all stem from a man aged 80 or over with acute or convalescent COVID-19.

This chain links TRBV7-8 with TRBJ2-5, with 15 bases that match TRBD2. The CDR3 has 18 amino acids. Germline trimming cut 5 bases from V and 2 bases from J; bases unmatched to any gene: 9. CDR1 is SGHVS and CDR2 is FQNEAQ in the germline V gene. CDR3 in DNA: TGTGCCAGCAGCCGAGGACTAGCGGGGGGGCGAGAACAAGAGACCCAGTACTTC. Translated, it gives CASSRGLAGGREQETQYF. The full variable domain, with the rest looked up from reference TRBV7-8 and TRBJ2-5, is GAGVSQSPRYKVAKRGQDVALRCDPISGHVSLFWYQQALGQGPEFLTYFQNEAQLDKSGLPSDRFFAERPEGSVSTLKIQRTQQEDSAVYLCASSRGLAGGREQETQYFGPGTRLLVL.

This chain joins TRBV5-8 and TRBJ2-3, with D possibly TRBD1 on 5 matching bases. Trimming pared 4 bases from V and 1 base from J, leaving 13 bases between. Germline lookup yields CDR1 SGHTS and CDR2 YDEGEE. The CDR3 runs 15 residues. CDR3 nucleotides: TGTGCCAGCAGCAAACAGGTCAGGGGCACAGATACGCAGTATTTT. It is translated as CASSKQVRGTDTQYF.